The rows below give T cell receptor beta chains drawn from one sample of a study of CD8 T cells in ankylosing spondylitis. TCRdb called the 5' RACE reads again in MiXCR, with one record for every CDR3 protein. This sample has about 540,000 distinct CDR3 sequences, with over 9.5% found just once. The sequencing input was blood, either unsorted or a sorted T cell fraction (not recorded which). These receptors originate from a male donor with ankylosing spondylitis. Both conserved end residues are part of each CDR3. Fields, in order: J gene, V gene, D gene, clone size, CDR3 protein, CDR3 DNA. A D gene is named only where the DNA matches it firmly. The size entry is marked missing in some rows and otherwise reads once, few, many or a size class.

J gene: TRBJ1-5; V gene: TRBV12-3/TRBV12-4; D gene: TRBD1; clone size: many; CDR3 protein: CASSAQTGGNQPQHF; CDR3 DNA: TGTGCCAGCAGCGCCCAGACAGGGGGCAATCAGCCCCAGCATTTT
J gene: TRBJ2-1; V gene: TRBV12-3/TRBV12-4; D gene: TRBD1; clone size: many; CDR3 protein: CASLPDRNNEQFF; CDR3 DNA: TGTGCCAGCCTTCCGGACAGGAACAATGAGCAGTTCTTC
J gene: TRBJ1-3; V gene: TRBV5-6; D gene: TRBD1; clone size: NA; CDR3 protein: CASSSRTGMENTIYF; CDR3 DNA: TGTGCCAGCAGCTCTCGGACAGGGATGGAAAACACCATATATTTT
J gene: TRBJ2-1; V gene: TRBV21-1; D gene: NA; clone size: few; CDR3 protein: CASSKGAGTFYNEQFF; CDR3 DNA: TGTGCCAGCAGCAAAGGCGCGGGTACGTTCTACAATGAGCAGTTCTTC
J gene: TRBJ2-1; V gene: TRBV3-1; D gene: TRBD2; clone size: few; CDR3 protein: CASSQIAGLAENNEQFF; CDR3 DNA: TGTGCCAGCAGCCAGATAGCTGGACTAGCGGAAAACAATGAGCAGTTCTTC
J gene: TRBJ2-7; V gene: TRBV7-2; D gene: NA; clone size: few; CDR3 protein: CASSLEVTYEQYF; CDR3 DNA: TGTGCCAGCAGCTTAGAGGTCACCTACGAGCAGTACTTC
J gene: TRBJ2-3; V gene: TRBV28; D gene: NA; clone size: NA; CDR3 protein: CASGFTDTQYF; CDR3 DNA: TGTGCCAGCGGTTTCACGGATACGCAGTATTTT
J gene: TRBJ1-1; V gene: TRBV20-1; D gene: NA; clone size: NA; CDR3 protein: CSAMTDTGLSLNTEAFF; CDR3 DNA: TGCAGTGCTATGACTGACACAGGGTTGTCTCTGAACACTGAAGCTTTCTTT
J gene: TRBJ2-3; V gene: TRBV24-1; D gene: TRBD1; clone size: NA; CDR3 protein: CATSDQGRGPQNTDTQYF; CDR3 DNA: TGTGCCACCAGTGATCAGGGCAGGGGGCCTCAAAACACAGATACGCAGTATTTT
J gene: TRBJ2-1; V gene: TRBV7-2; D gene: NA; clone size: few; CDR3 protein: CASSLEVQRRFF; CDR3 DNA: TGTGCCAGCAGCTTAGAGGTCCAAAGGAGGTTCTTC
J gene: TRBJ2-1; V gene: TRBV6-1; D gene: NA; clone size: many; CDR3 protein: CASSEESGSYNEQFF; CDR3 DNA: TGTGCCAGCAGTGAAGAAAGCGGCTCCTACAATGAGCAGTTCTTC
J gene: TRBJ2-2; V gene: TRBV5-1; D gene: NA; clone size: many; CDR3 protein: CASLLENTGELFF; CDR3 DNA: TGCGCCAGCCTGCTAGAGAACACCGGGGAGCTGTTTTTT
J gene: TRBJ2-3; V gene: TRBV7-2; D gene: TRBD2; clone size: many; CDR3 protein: CASSLDHSGGGDTQYF; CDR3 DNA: TGTGCCAGCAGCTTAGATCACAGCGGGGGAGGTGATACGCAGTATTTT
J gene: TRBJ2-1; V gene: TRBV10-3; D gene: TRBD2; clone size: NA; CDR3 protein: CAISDTGLTYNEQFF; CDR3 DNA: TGTGCCATCAGTGATACGGGACTAACATACAATGAGCAGTTCTTC
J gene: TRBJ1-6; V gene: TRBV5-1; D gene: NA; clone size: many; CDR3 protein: CASSLGQVNSPLHF; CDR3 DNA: TGCGCCAGCAGCTTGGGACAAGTTAATTCACCCCTCCACTTT
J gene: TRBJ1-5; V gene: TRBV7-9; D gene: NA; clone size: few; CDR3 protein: CASSLGVANQPQHF; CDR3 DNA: TGTGCCAGCAGCTTAGGGGTGGCCAATCAGCCCCAGCATTTT
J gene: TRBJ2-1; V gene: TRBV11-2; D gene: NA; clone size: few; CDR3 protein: CASSLMTAEQFF; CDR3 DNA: TGTGCCAGCAGCTTGATGACAGCTGAGCAGTTCTTC
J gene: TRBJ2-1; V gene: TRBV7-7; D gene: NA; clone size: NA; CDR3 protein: CASSLDSGVGEQFF; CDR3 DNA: TGTGCCAGCAGCTTAGATTCGGGAGTGGGAGAGCAGTTCTTC
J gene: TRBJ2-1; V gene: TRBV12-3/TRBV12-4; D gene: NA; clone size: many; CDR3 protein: CASSLALYEQFF; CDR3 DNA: TGTGCCAGCAGTCTAGCACTGTATGAGCAGTTCTTC
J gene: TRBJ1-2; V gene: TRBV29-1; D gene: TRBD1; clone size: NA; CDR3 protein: CSVSTGSYGYTF; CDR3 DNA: TGCAGCGTTTCGACAGGGAGCTATGGCTACACCTTC
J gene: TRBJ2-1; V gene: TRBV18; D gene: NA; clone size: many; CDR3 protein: CASSPDGTGEQFF; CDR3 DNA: TGTGCCAGCTCACCTGATGGGACGGGAGAGCAGTTCTTC
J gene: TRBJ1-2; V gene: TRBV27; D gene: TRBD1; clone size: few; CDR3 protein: CASRVQGANYGYTF; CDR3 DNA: TGTGCCAGCAGGGTGCAGGGGGCGAACTATGGCTACACCTTC
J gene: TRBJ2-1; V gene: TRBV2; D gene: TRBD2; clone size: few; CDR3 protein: CASSKGQPSGTYNEQFF; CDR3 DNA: TGTGCCAGCAGTAAGGGACAGCCTAGCGGGACCTACAATGAGCAGTTCTTC
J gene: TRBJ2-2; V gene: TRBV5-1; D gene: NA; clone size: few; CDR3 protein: CASSLTSPNTGELFF; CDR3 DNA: TGCGCCAGCAGCTTGACTAGCCCTAACACCGGGGAGCTGTTTTTT
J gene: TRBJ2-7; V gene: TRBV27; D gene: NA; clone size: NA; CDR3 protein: CASSFQGSDREQYF; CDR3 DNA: TGTGCCAGCAGTTTCCAGGGGAGCGATCGCGAGCAGTACTTC
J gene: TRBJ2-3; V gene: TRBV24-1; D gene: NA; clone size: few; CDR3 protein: CATSDFLRGTDTQYF; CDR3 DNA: TGTGCCACCAGTGATTTTCTCAGGGGAACAGATACGCAGTATTTT
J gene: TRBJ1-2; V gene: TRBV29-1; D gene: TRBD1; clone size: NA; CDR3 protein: CSVGQGTYGYTF; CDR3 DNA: TGCAGCGTTGGACAGGGGACCTATGGCTACACCTTC
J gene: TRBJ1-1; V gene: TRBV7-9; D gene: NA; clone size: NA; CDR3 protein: CASSSGRTVSTEAFF; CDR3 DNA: TGTGCCAGCAGCTCAGGACGTACGGTGAGCACTGAAGCTTTCTTT
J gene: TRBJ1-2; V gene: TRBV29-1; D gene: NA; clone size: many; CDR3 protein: CSVTAKRESGYTF; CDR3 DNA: TGCAGCGTTACCGCAAAGCGGGAAAGCGGCTACACCTTC
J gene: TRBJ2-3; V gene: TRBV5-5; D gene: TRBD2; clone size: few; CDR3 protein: CASSLESSGYTDTQYF; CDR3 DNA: TGTGCCAGCAGCTTGGAGTCTAGCGGATACACAGATACGCAGTATTTT